The TCR beta chain under discussion was sequenced for a study of cytomegalovirus exposure and HLA in healthy donors. PCR involved 60 Vbeta and 13 Jbeta primers. Sequencing was performed with immunoSEQ multiplex PCR; in TCRdb, only in-frame clones are kept and a portion is missing. The specimen's table records 55,000 to 70,000 clones. CDR1 and CDR2 (germline): SGHAT, FQNNGV. The CDR3 sequence is 12 residues long. Deletions cut 2 bases from V and 3 bases from J, with 5 bases between. This receptor was obtained from a female donor in good health and CMV-seropositive. The chain couples TRBV11-2 to TRBJ2-7, with D perhaps matching TRBD1 (5 bases). The sequenced sample was PBMCs. The CDR3 loop reads CASSLQGYEQYF. CDR3 in DNA: TGTGCCAGCAGCTTACAGGGCTACGAGCAGTACTTC.